This T cell receptor beta chain was retrieved from a study of neurological immune-mediated disorders. Synthesis of cDNA was performed by 5'RACE using 10-nucleotide random UMIs. Sequencing runs each generated in excess of 160 million TCR-beta sequences derived from 15-18 subjects. TCRdb fed the 5' RACE reads into MiXCR, producing one record per CDR3 protein. The table lists 70,000 to 90,000 distinct CDR3 sequences, 5% to 6% of them singletons, with 7.9% in the top ten. Documented time point: longitudinal time-point 2. Preparation of the unsorted libraries drew on 2 million PBMCs stored at -80 C. This clonotype was counted at least ten times. The receptor was derived from a woman aged 60 to 75 with multiple sclerosis. The sequencing sample was made of PBMCs.

CDR3 sequence (DNA): TGTGCCACCAGCAGAGATCTATGGGAAAAGCGACTGGAAGAGACCCAGTACTTC. It yields the protein CATSRDLWEKRLEETQYF. The chain employs TRBV15 and TRBJ2-5; no definite D call. The germline V gene has CDR1 LNHNV and CDR2 YYDKDF (reference sequence). This CDR3 spans 18 amino acids. V lost 0 bases and J lost 3, with 20 bases in between.